The rows below give T cell receptor beta chains drawn from one sample of a study of cytomegalovirus exposure and HLA in healthy donors. Here immunoSEQ multiplex PCR was the method, and the copy in TCRdb shows in-frame clones only, minus some. The sample lists approximately 140,000 clones; about 80% were seen once. The specimen was PBMCs. The receptors originated from a middle-aged woman in good health and CMV-seropositive. Both conserved end residues are part of each CDR3. D genes are given only for firm matches. Expanded clones are given a class, and other clones once, few, many or no size at all.

>TRBJ2-1|-|few|TRBV7-3
CASSLGGGGANEQFF
TGTGCCAGCAGCTTAGGCGGAGGGGGGGCAAATGAGCAGTTCTTC
>TRBJ2-7|TRBD1|-|TRBV7-9
CASSSSDRGITYEQYF
TGTGCCAGCAGCTCAAGCGACAGGGGTATTACCTACGAGCAGTACTTC
>TRBJ1-2|TRBD1|-|TRBV5-1
CASGQGFGYGYTF
TGCGCCAGCGGACAGGGGTTCGGCTATGGCTACACCTTC
>TRBJ2-7|TRBD1|-|TRBV4-2
CASSQEGGTGYYEQYF
TGTGCCAGCAGCCAAGAAGGAGGGACAGGGTACTACGAGCAGTACTTC
>TRBJ2-5|TRBD2|-|TRBV28
CASSLWEGQWETQYF
TGTGCCAGCAGCCTATGGGAGGGCCAGTGGGAGACCCAGTACTTC
>TRBJ2-5|-|-|TRBV6-5
CASSYLAIGGETQYF
TGTGCCAGCAGTTATCTAGCTATCGGAGGGGAGACCCAGTACTTC
>TRBJ2-5|-|-|TRBV18
CASSPEGETQYF
TGTGCCAGCTCACCGGAGGGGGAGACCCAGTACTTC
>TRBJ2-3|TRBD2|-|TRBV5-4
CASSLGGTSGNADTQYF
TGTGCCAGCAGCTTGGGTGGGACTAGCGGGAACGCAGATACGCAGTATTTT
>TRBJ1-2|-|-|TRBV7-9
CASSSGAYGYTF
TGTGCCAGCAGCTCTGGAGCATATGGCTACACCTTC
>TRBJ2-3|-|once|TRBV29-1
CSVASGTSTDTQYF
TGCAGCGTCGCCAGCGGAACTAGCACAGATACGCAGTATTTT
>TRBJ1-5|TRBD1|few|TRBV2
CASSSQRGQGQPQHF
TGTGCCAGCAGTTCCCAGAGGGGGCAGGGGCAGCCCCAGCATTTT
>TRBJ1-1|-|-|TRBV7-9
CSSSRVNTEAFF
TGTTCCAGCAGCCGGGTGAACACTGAAGCTTTCTTT